Here is one T cell receptor beta chain with its context. This sample stems from a study of T-cell reconstitution after alpha-beta-depleted transplantation in children. Researchers prepared the TCRbeta library using unique molecular identifiers, the study reports. TCRdb ran MiXCR on the PCR reads and lists one entry per CDR3 protein. Of 350,000 to 450,000 distinct CDR3 sequences in the sample, roughly 21% were seen once. This clonotype originated in a human donor who donated a stem cell graft to a child with acute myeloid leukemia. Sequenced here: PBMCs from the stem cell graft donor, sampled from the stem cell graft.

In nucleotides, the CDR3 is TGCAGCGTTGAAGTAATACCCGAGACAGGGGACGTATACGAGCAGTACTTC. It is translated as CSVEVIPETGDVYEQYF. The genes are TRBV29-1 and TRBJ2-7; TRBD1 matches 8 bases. CDR1 is SQVTM, CDR2 ANQGSEA, per germline. CDR3 length: 17 amino acids. Trimming took 1 base from V and 4 from J; bases not matched to a gene: 15.